The 8 T cell receptor beta chains below all came from one sample that was sequenced in a study of blood T cells in healthy people across ages. Next came a second PCR, run for about 7 to 12 cycles, which used a sample-barcoded 5' primer along with a J-beta primer mix. Via MiXCR, TCRdb re-called the 5' RACE reads, giving one row per CDR3 protein. The table has nearly 1 million distinct CDR3 sequences, roughly 51% seen once. What was sequenced was blood. These TCRs come from a woman in her fifties or sixties in good health.

This clonotype has only one observation. This chain connects TRBV18 to TRBJ1-1, with D maybe TRBD1 (6 bases). Trimming removed 3 bases from V and 7 bases from J, with 15 bases in between. CDR1 and CDR2 from the germline V gene are KGHSH and LQKENI. The CDR3 totals 14 residues. The CDR3 sequence: CASSPTGWGSEAFF. Written as DNA, the CDR3 is TGTGCCAGCTCACCGACAGGATGGGGGAGTGAAGCTTTCTTT.

This chain uses TRBV15 with TRBJ2-7; D might be TRBD1 (5 bases). The CDR3 length is 13 residues. CDR1 LNHNV and CDR2 YYDKDF come from the germline V gene (reference sequence). V lost 1 base to trimming and J lost 8 bases, with 12 bases between them. The DNA of the CDR3 is TGTGCCACCAGCAGAGGAGCGCAGGGCCAGCAGTACTTC. Its protein product is CATSRGAQGQQYF.

This rearrangement joins TRBV12-3 or TRBV12-4 to TRBJ2-3; tentative D call: TRBD2 (5 bases). This CDR3 is built from 15 residues. V shed 5 bases and J shed 2 bases, with 14 bases lying between them. Here the CDR3 reads CASSPAADPTDTQYF. The CDR3 nucleotides are TGTGCCAGCAGTCCCGCAGCGGACCCCACAGATACGCAGTATTTT.

This clonotype was seen a few times. This rearrangement joins TRBV2 to TRBJ2-3; TRBD1 is a possible D gene (6 bases). CDR1 is SNHLY, CDR2 FYNNEI, per germline. The CDR3 is made up of 13 amino acids. The V end lost 9 bases, the J end lost 3 bases, and 13 bases lay between the germline ends. The CDR3 DNA sequence: TGTGCCAGTCGGCAGGGGATGACAGATACGCAGTATTTT. Protein: CASRQGMTDTQYF.

The chain is built from TRBV27 and TRBJ1-5; D unresolved. V dropped 10 bases and J dropped 1 base, with 20 bases sitting between them. Germline CDR1 MNHEY, CDR2 SMNVEV (reference sequence). The CDR3 runs to 16 residues. CDR3 region: CATRPLGSRSNQPQHF. CDR3 bases: TGTGCCACCCGCCCCCTCGGAAGTAGGAGCAATCAGCCCCAGCATTTT.

The chain uses TRBV27 and TRBJ2-7; D is unresolved. The CDR3 covers 13 residues. V shed 5 bases and J shed 7 bases, with 15 bases lying between them. Germline V gives CDR1 MNHEY, CDR2 SMNVEV (reference sequence). CDR3: CASSTPLLEEQYF. The CDR3 DNA reads TGTGCCAGCAGTACACCCCTGTTGGAAGAGCAGTACTTC.

This clonotype was seen a few times. The chain is built from TRBV28 and TRBJ2-7, with TRBD1 matching over 9 bases. Looked up from germline, CDR1 is MDHEN and CDR2 is SYDVKM. J was trimmed by 4 bases and V by 5 bases; bases with no gene match: 12. The CDR3 is 16 residues long. Written as DNA, the CDR3 is TGTGCCAGCAGTCTCGTACCGGGACAGGGAGTATACGAGCAGTACTTC. Residues: CASSLVPGQGVYEQYF.

This chain uses TRBV9 with TRBJ2-2; TRBD1 is a possible D gene (6 bases). The V end lost 3 bases, the J end lost 3 bases, and 12 bases lay between the germline ends. The CDR3 sequence is 15 residues long. Looked up from germline, CDR1 is SGDLS and CDR2 is YYNGEE. The CDR3 loop reads CASSAGQLDTGELFF. CDR3 DNA sequence: TGTGCCAGCAGCGCAGGACAGTTAGACACCGGGGAGCTGTTTTTT.